These T cell receptor beta chains were read from a single sample in a study of T-cell reconstitution after alpha-beta-depleted transplantation in children. Using its own MiXCR run on the PCR reads, TCRdb lists one record per CDR3 protein. Of about 540,000 distinct CDR3 sequences listed, 15% to 20% are singletons. The source material was PBMCs from the stem cell graft donor, sampled from the stem cell graft. The receptors originated from a human donor who donated a stem cell graft to a child with acute lymphoblastic leukemia. CDR3s include the opening cysteine and the closing phenylalanine or tryptophan. D genes are given only for firm matches. Some rows have no size entry. The others give once, few or many, or a class for an expanded clone.

>few|.|TRBV5-1|TRBJ2-1
TGCGCCAGCAGGCGGGACGCCCACAATGAGCAGTTCTTC
CASRRDAHNEQFF
>.|.|TRBV20-1|TRBJ2-7
TGCAGTGCCCGAGGGGGTTCGGACGAGCAGTACTTC
CSARGGSDEQYF
>many|.|TRBV5-1|TRBJ2-5
TGCGCCAGCAGGGCCAACCAAGAGACCCAGTACTTC
CASRANQETQYF
>few|TRBD1|TRBV12-3/TRBV12-4|TRBJ2-5
TGTGCCAGCAGTCTCACCGCCACCGGGACAGAAGAGACCCAGTACTTC
CASSLTATGTEETQYF
>.|.|TRBV7-8|TRBJ1-1
TGTGCCACCCAAATATCATCCGCCCGGACCGCCACTGAAGCTTTCTTT
CATQISSARTATEAFF
>many|.|TRBV20-1|TRBJ1-2
TGCAGTGCTAGGCCCTTGGACGGTCATGGCTACACCTTC
CSARPLDGHGYTF
>few|TRBD2|TRBV20-1|TRBJ2-1
TGCAGTGCTAGTCAGAGATTCCGACCACTAGCGGCCTTTCTGGCTGAGCAGTTCTTC
CSASQRFRPLAAFLAEQFF
>.|TRBD1|TRBV7-9|TRBJ2-2
TGTGCCAGCAGCCTATGGACAGGGGGCGGCGCCGGGGAGCTGTTTTTT
CASSLWTGGGAGELFF
>few|.|TRBV21-1|TRBJ1-1
TGTGCCAGCAGCAAAGCTCTGGTGCGGTCGGGAGAGAACACTGAAGCTTTCTTT
CASSKALVRSGENTEAFF
>.|TRBD1|TRBV12-3/TRBV12-4|TRBJ2-1
TGTGCCAGCTCTGGACAGGGGGCCCCCAATGAGCAGTTCTTC
CASSGQGAPNEQFF
>.|TRBD2|TRBV2|TRBJ2-1
TGTGCCAGCAGTGAACGGAGGCTAGCGGCCTACAATGAGCAGTTCTTC
CASSERRLAAYNEQFF
>.|.|TRBV12-3/TRBV12-4|TRBJ2-4
TGTGCCAGCAGTCGCAACGGGGCAAACATTCAGTACTTC
CASSRNGANIQYF
>.|.|TRBV7-1|TRBJ2-1
TGTGCCAGCAGCTCGGGGATTCCCTCCTACAATGAGCAGTTCTTC
CASSSGIPSYNEQFF
>few|TRBD2|TRBV6-1|TRBJ2-7
TGTGCCAGCAGCCCCACTAGCGGGAGTGACTACGAGCAGTACTTC
CASSPTSGSDYEQYF
>.|TRBD2|TRBV7-9|TRBJ2-3
TGTGCCAGCAGCCCTATAGCGGGCAGGGATACGCAGTATTTT
CASSPIAGRDTQYF
>few|TRBD2|TRBV7-9|TRBJ2-1
TGTGCCAGCAGCTCGCCGACTAGCGGGAGCTACCAGTTCTTC
CASSSPTSGSYQFF
>.|TRBD1|TRBV20-1|TRBJ1-5
TGCAGTGCTAGAGATCCCCATGGACAGGTCAAGGCCCAGCATTTT
CSARDPHGQVKAQHF
>.|TRBD1|TRBV7-9|TRBJ2-7
TGTGCCAGCAGCTCACCCTGGACAGGGTTGTACGAGCAGTACTTC
CASSSPWTGLYEQYF
>.|.|TRBV5-1|TRBJ1-5
TGCGCCAGCAGCCCCGGAGGCGGGGACCGTCTGCCCCAGCATTTT
CASSPGGGDRLPQHF
>.|.|TRBV4-2|TRBJ1-6
TGTGCCAGCAGCCAAGTAGGGTCGGCCCTCCACTTT
CASSQVGSALHF
>.|.|TRBV18|TRBJ2-7
TGTGCCAGCTCACCAGCCCACTACGAGCAGTACTTC
CASSPAHYEQYF
>.|.|TRBV28|TRBJ2-2
TGTGCCAGCAGTTCCCCGGTTGGGGAGCTGTTTTTT
CASSSPVGELFF
>.|.|TRBV7-9|TRBJ2-1
TGTGCCAGCAGCTTAGCGCCGGGGACCTCCTACAATGAGCAGTTCTTC
CASSLAPGTSYNEQFF
>few|.|TRBV29-1|TRBJ2-4
TGCAGCGTTGTATCCGATTGGGTTCCCAAAAACATTCAGTACTTC
CSVVSDWVPKNIQYF
>few|.|TRBV18|TRBJ1-1
TGTGCCAGCTCACCAAGGCCCAGGGACACTGAAGCTTTCTTT
CASSPRPRDTEAFF
>few|.|TRBV5-1|TRBJ1-2
TGCGCCAGCAGCTTGGGACAGGCGAATGGCTACACCTTC
CASSLGQANGYTF
>few|.|TRBV5-5|TRBJ2-7
TGTGCCAGCAGCTTGCGCTTTAAGGACAGCACCTACGAGCAGTACTTC
CASSLRFKDSTYEQYF
>.|.|TRBV3-1|TRBJ2-7
TGTGCCAGCAGCCAAGGCGGGACTGCCTACGAGCAGTACTTC
CASSQGGTAYEQYF